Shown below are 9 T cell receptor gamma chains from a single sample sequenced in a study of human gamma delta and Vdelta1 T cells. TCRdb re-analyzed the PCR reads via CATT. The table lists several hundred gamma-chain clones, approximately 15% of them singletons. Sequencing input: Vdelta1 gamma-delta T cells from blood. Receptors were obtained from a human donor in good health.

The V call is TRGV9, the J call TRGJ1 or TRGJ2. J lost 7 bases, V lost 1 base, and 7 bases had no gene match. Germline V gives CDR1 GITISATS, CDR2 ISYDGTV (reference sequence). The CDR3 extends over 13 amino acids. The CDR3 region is CALWEVSSYKKLF. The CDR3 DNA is TGTGCCTTGTGGGAGGTATCGTCCTATAAGAAACTCTTT.

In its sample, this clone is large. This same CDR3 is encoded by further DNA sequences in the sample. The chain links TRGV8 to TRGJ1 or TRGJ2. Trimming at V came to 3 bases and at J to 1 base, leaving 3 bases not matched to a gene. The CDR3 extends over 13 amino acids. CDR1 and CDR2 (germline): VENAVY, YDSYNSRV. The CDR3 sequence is CATWDLNYYKKLF. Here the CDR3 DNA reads TGTGCCACCTGGGATCTAAATTATTATAAGAAACTCTTT.

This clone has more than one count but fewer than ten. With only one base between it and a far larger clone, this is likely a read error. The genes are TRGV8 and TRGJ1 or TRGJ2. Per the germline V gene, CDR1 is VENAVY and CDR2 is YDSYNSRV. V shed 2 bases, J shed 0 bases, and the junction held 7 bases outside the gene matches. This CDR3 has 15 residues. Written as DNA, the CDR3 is TGTGCCACCTGGGATAAGTCACCGAATTATTATAAGAAACTCTTT. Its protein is CATWDKSPNYYKKLF.

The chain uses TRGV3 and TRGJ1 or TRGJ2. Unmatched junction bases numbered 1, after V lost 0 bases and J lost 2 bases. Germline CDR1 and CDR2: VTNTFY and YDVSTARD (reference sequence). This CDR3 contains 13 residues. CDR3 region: CATWDRHYYKKLF. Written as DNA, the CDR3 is TGTGCCACCTGGGACAGGCATTATTATAAGAAACTCTTT.

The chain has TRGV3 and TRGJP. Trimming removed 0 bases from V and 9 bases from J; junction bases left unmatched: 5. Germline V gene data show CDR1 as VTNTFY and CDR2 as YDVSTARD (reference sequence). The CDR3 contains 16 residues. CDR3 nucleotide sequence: TGTGCCACCTGGGACAGGCATAGGTTGGGCAAAAAAATCAAGGTATTT. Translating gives CATWDRHRLGKKIKVF.

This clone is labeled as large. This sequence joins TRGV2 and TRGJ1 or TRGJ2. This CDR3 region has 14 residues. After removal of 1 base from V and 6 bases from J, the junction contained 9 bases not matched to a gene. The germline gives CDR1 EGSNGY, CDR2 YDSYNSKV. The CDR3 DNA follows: TGTGCCACCTGGGACGGACCTCCCCCTTATAAGAAACTCTTT. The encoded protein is CATWDGPPPYKKLF.

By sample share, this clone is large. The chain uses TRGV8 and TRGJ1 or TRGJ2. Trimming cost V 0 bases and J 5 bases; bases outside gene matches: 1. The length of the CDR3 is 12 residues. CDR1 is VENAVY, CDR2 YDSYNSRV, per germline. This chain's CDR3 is CATWDRHYKKLF. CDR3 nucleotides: TGTGCCACCTGGGATAGGCATTATAAGAAACTCTTT.

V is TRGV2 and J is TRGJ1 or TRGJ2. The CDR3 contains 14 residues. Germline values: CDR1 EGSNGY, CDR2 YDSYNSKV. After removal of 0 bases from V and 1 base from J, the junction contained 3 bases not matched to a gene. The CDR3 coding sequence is TGTGCCACCTGGGACGGGCCAAATTATTATAAGAAACTCTTT. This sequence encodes CATWDGPNYYKKLF.

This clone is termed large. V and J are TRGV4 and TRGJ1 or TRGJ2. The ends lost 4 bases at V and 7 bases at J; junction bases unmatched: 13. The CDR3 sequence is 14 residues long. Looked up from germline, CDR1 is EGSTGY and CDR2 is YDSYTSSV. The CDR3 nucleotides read TGTGCCACCTGGGACGGGCCGGGAGGATATAAGAAACTCTTT. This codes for CATWDGPGGYKKLF.